Listed below are T cell receptor beta chains from one sample, sequenced in a study of blood T cell repertoires in COVID-19. Clones were read by immunoSEQ multiplex PCR, and TCRdb kept only the in-frame ones, dropping some. This sample has over 120,000 clones, with about three quarters found just once. Material for sequencing was peripheral blood. The receptors derive from a woman aged 45 to 65 with active or convalescent COVID-19. Both conserved end residues are part of each CDR3. Fields, in order: clone size, D gene, J gene, V gene, CDR3 DNA, CDR3 protein. A D gene is named only where the DNA matches it firmly. Some rows have no size entry. The others give once, few or many, or a class for an expanded clone.

.,.,TRBJ1-1,TRBV7-8,TGTGCCAGCAGCTTAACCAGGGGTCCGAACACTGAAGCTTTCTTT,CASSLTRGPNTEAFF
.,.,TRBJ1-5,TRBV6-5,TGTGCCAGCGGGACAAACCATTATCAGCCCCAGCATTTT,CASGTNHYQPQHF
.,TRBD1,TRBJ1-6,TRBV7-2,TGTGCCAGCAGCCCAAACACAGGGGCTTATAATTCACCCCTCCACTTT,CASSPNTGAYNSPLHF
.,.,TRBJ2-7,TRBV2,TGTGCCAGCAGTAAGGGGGGGGCCGGGATCGGCGAGCAGTACTTC,CASSKGGAGIGEQYF
.,TRBD1,TRBJ1-1,TRBV5-1,TGCGCCAGGGGAGGTGGGGACAGGGGTAACACTGAAGCTTTCTTT,CARGGGDRGNTEAFF
.,.,TRBJ2-5,TRBV10-3,TGTGCCATCAGGGCTATAGCAGGGGAGACCCAGTACTTC,CAIRAIAGETQYF
.,TRBD1,TRBJ1-5,TRBV7-2,TGTGCCAGCAGCTTAGCACCGGGACAGGGTAGCAATCAGCCCCAGCATTTT,CASSLAPGQGSNQPQHF
.,TRBD1,TRBJ1-6,TRBV7-8,TGTGCCAGCAGCCTCAGGACAGGGGGAAATTCACCCCTCCACTTT,CASSLRTGGNSPLHF
.,TRBD1,TRBJ1-2,TRBV25-1,TGTGCCAGCAGTGAACAGGGGGCGCGGTATGGCTACACCTTC,CASSEQGARYGYTF
.,.,TRBJ1-2,TRBV28,TGTGCCAGCAGACTAGGGGGGGGCCAGGGCTATGGCTACACCTTC,CASRLGGGQGYGYTF
.,.,TRBJ2-5,TRBV3-1/TRBV3-2,TGTGCCAGCAGCCAAGATTACGGGAAGACCCAGTACTTC,CASSQDYGKTQYF
.,.,TRBJ1-5,TRBV18,TGTGCCAGCTCACCACTGGCCCTACAGGGTTCCTATAGCAATCAGCCCCAGCATTTT,CASSPLALQGSYSNQPQHF
.,.,TRBJ1-1,TRBV11-2,TGTGCCAGCAGCTTAGTAAAGGGAGACACTGAAGCTTTCTTT,CASSLVKGDTEAFF
once,TRBD2,TRBJ2-7,TRBV7-2,TGTGCCAGCAGCGCCCTAGCGGGAGGGCCCCACGAGCAGTACTTC,CASSALAGGPHEQYF
.,TRBD1,TRBJ1-6,TRBV7-2,TGTGCCAGCAGCCCGGGGACAGCCAACCCCCTCCACTTT,CASSPGTANPLHF
.,TRBD1,TRBJ1-2,TRBV7-6,TGTGCCAGCAGCCCTCGACAGGGGTGGGAGGATGGCTACACCTTC,CASSPRQGWEDGYTF
.,TRBD1,TRBJ2-7,TRBV6-5,TGTGCCAGCAACCCCCGGGGGACAGGGCCAAACGAGCAGTACTTC,CASNPRGTGPNEQYF
few,.,TRBJ1-3,TRBV6-1,TGTGCCAGCAGTGCCCAATCACCCAGGGCTGGAAACACCATATATTTT,CASSAQSPRAGNTIYF
.,.,TRBJ2-4,TRBV18,TGTGCCAGCTCCCCGAGGAGGGGGCAAGGGGGAGCCAAAAACATTCAGTACTTC,CASSPRRGQGGAKNIQYF
.,TRBD1,TRBJ1-2,TRBV30,TGTGCCTGGACCGGACAGGGGTATGGCTACACCTTC,CAWTGQGYGYTF
few,TRBD2,TRBJ2-4,TRBV27,TGTGCCAGCAGTTCGTCTAGCGGGAGGAGCGAAAACATTCAGTACTTC,CASSSSSGRSENIQYF
.,.,TRBJ1-2,TRBV7-2,TGTGCCAGCAGTCCCCAGGGAAGCTATGGCTACACCTTC,CASSPQGSYGYTF